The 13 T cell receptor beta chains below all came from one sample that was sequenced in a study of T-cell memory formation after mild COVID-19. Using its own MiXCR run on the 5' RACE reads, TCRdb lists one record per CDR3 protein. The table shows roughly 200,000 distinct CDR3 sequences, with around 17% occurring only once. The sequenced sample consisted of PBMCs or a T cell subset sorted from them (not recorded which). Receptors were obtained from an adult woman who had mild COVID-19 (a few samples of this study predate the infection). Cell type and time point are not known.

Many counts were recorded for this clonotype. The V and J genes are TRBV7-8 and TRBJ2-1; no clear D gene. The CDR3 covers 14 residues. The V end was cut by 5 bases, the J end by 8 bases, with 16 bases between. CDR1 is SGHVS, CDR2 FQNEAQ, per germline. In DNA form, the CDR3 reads TGTGCCAGCAGCCTCATAATGGCAAGGCATGAGCAGTTCTTC. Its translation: CASSLIMARHEQFF.

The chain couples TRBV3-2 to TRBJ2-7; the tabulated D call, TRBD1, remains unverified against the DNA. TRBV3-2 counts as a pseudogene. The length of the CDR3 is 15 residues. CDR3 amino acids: CASSQRRQRGVEQYF. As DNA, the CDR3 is TGTGCCAGCAGCCAAAGACGGCAACGAGGGGTCGAGCAGTACTTC.

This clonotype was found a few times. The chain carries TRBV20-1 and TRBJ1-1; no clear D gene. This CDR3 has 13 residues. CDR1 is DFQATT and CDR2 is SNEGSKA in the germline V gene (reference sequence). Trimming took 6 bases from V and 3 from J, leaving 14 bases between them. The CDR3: CSARLRVDTEAFF. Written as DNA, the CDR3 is TGCAGTGCGAGACTGCGTGTTGACACTGAAGCTTTCTTT.

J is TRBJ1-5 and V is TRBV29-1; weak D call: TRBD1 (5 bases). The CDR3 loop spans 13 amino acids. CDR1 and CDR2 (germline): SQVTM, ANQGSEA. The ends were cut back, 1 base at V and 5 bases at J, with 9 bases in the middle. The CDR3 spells CSVEGGNDQPQHF. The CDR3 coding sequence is TGCAGCGTTGAAGGGGGCAACGATCAGCCCCAGCATTTT.

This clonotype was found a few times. The CDR3 DNA is TGCGCCAGCAGCTTGGAGGGGATGGGTGAGACCCAGTACTTC. Translated, it gives CASSLEGMGETQYF. The chain recombines TRBV5-1 with TRBJ2-5, with TRBD1 as a possible D gene (5 bases). The germline V gene encodes CDR1 SGHRS and CDR2 YFSETQ. There are 14 residues in the CDR3. Trimming cost V 0 bases and J 5 bases, with 11 bases left between them.

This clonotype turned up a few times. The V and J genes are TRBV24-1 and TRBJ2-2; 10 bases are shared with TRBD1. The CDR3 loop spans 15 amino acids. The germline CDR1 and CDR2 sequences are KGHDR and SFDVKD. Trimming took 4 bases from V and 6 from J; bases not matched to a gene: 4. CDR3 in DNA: TGTGCCACCAGTGACCAAGGACAGGGGGCCGGGGAGCTGTTTTTT. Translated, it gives CATSDQGQGAGELFF.

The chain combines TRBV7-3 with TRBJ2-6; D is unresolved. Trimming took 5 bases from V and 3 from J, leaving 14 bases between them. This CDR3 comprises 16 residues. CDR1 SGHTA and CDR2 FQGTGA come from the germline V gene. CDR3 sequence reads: CASSPLGASGANVLTF. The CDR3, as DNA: TGTGCCAGCAGCCCTCTTGGAGCGAGTGGGGCCAACGTCCTGACTTTC.

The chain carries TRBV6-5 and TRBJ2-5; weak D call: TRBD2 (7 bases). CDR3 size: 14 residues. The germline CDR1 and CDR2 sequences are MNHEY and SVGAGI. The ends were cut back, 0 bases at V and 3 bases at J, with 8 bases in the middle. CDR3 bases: TGTGCCAGCAGTTACTCAGGGGGGGAAGAGACCCAGTACTTC. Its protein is CASSYSGGEETQYF.

The CDR3 protein is CSASGTEIGQSEKLFF. In DNA, the CDR3 is TGCAGTGCTTCCGGGACAGAAATAGGGCAGAGTGAAAAACTGTTTTTT. V usage is TRBV20-1 and J usage is TRBJ1-4; TRBD1 agrees at 7 bases. The germline CDR1 and CDR2 sequences are DFQATT and SNEGSKA (reference sequence). The CDR3 runs to 16 residues. The V segment lost 5 bases and the J segment 7 bases; nucleotides outside the gene matches: 16.

The CDR3 DNA is TGTGCCAGCAGCGCTAGACTAGCGGGGGCGGCAGATACGCAGTATTTT. It codes for CASSARLAGAADTQYF. The V call is TRBV7-2, the J call TRBJ2-3; 12 positions agree with TRBD2. The V gene end was trimmed by 5 bases and the J gene end by 4 bases; junction bases not matched to a gene: 7. The CDR3 has 16 residues. Germline V gives CDR1 SGHTA, CDR2 FQGNSA.

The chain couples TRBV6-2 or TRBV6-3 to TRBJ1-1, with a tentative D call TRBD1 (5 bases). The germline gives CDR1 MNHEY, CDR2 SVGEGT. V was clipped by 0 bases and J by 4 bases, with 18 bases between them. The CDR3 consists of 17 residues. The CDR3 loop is CASSYSGGTYGSTEAFF. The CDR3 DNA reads TGTGCCAGCAGTTACTCAGGTGGGACCTACGGGAGCACTGAAGCTTTCTTT.

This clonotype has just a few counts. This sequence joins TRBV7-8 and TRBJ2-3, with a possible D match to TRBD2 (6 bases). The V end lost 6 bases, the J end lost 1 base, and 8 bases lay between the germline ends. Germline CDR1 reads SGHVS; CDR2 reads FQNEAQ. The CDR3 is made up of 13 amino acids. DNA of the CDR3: TGTGCCAGCAGAGTAGCGGGCACAGATACGCAGTATTTT. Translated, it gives CASRVAGTDTQYF.

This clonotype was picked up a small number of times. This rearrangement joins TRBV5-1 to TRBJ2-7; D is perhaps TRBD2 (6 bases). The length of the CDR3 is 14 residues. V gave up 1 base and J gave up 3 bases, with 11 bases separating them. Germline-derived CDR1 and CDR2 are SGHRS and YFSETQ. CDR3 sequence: CASSLTGVGYEQYF. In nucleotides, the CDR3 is TGCGCCAGCAGCTTGACGGGAGTGGGCTACGAGCAGTACTTC.